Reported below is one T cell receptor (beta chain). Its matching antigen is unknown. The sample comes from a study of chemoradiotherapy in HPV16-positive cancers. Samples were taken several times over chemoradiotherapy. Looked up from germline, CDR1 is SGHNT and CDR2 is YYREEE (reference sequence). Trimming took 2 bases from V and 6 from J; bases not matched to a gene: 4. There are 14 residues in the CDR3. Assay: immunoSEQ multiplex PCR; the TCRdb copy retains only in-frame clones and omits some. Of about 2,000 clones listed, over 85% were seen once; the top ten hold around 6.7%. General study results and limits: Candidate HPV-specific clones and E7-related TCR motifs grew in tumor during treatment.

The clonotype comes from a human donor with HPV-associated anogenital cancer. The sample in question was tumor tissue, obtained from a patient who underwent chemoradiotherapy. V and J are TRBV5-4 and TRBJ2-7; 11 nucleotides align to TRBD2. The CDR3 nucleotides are TGTGCCAGCAGCTTTAGCGGGGGGGCCGGCGAGCAGTACTTC. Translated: CASSFSGGAGEQYF.